Listed below are T cell receptor beta chains from one sample, sequenced in a study of PD-1 blockade in mismatch repair-deficient tumors. The data were produced by immunoSEQ multiplex PCR, yet TCRdb's version contains in-frame clones alone and is incomplete. The sample holds roughly 130,000 clones, roughly 90% seen once. This specimen consisted of peripheral blood, obtained approximately 70 weeks after starting pembrolizumab. These receptors all come from an adult with mismatch repair-deficient cancer. Each CDR3 is given with its conserved first and last residue.

cdr3_length j_call v_call cdr3_aa
13 TRBJ2-7 TRBV6-6 CASSPTGSYEQYF
17 TRBJ2-1 TRBV4-3 CASSQDFGEAYYNEQFF
17 TRBJ2-3 TRBV28 CASPPTVGGRGTDTQYF
18 TRBJ1-5 TRBV7-8 CASSPERAGGLGIQPQHF
14 TRBJ2-7 TRBV7-9 CASSSDRGFYEQYF
14 TRBJ1-3 TRBV5-1 CASSSGTSGNTIYF
14 TRBJ2-1 TRBV7-2 CASSLGRYNNEQFF
13 TRBJ2-7 TRBV15 CATSRDRGGEQYF
14 TRBJ1-1 TRBV6-5 CASSDKGLNTEAFF
11 TRBJ2-7 TRBV6-5 CASFTSGKAYF
18 TRBJ2-7 TRBV28 CASSLSGTLTIETYEQYF
13 TRBJ1-2 TRBV5-1 CASSPGTADGYTF
15 TRBJ1-3 TRBV19 CASSIGTDSGNTIYF
17 TRBJ2-3 TRBV7-9 CASNIDRGRRSTDTQYF
15 TRBJ2-1 TRBV5-3 CARRTRQGADNEQFF
13 TRBJ2-1 TRBV14 CASSHKAANEQFF
15 TRBJ2-1 TRBV27 CASSSGLWSYNEQFF
15 TRBJ2-3 TRBV28 CASSAIGLYTDTQYF
15 TRBJ2-7 TRBV10-3 CAISESGSGSYEQYF
14 TRBJ2-5 TRBV5-1 CASSYLNQEETQYF
14 TRBJ2-1 TRBV27 CASSLKRLYNEQFF
13 TRBJ2-5 TRBV30 CAWGRDSKETQYF
15 TRBJ2-7 TRBV11-2 CASSLHAGWGYEQYF
13 TRBJ2-7 TRBV29-1 CSARAGTLGEQYF
11 TRBJ2-1 TRBV2 CASSEADEQFF
13 TRBJ2-7 TRBV28 CASSTIGTYEQYF
15 TRBJ2-1 TRBV9 CASSAKTGVLNEQFF
16 TRBJ2-7 TRBV4-1 CASSQEVAGGSYEQYF
15 TRBJ2-1 TRBV7-3 CASSLSGSSYNEQFF
16 TRBJ1-5 TRBV4-1 CASSQAALGGNQPQHF
15 TRBJ2-1 TRBV2 CASSEGSGSYNEQFF
16 TRBJ1-3 TRBV9 CASSVAVTGIGNTIYF
14 TRBJ2-1 TRBV6-6 CASTRGRALDEQFF
14 TRBJ1-1 TRBV7-9 CASSPGASSTEAFF
15 TRBJ1-2 TRBV4-1 CASSQVSGGGNGYTF
14 TRBJ1-2 TRBV25-1 CASSESGEVAGYTF
14 TRBJ1-2 TRBV29-1 CSARTGETSYGYTF
16 TRBJ2-3 TRBV2 CASSEAGRVRADTQYF
14 TRBJ1-5 TRBV6-5 CASSATGGGQPQHF
17 TRBJ2-7 TRBV4-1 CASSLGVGTGRYYEQYF
11 TRBJ2-1 TRBV9 CASGGRDEQFF
16 TRBJ2-7 TRBV30 CAWSVRPGQTSYEQYF
20 TRBJ2-2 TRBV6-4 CASSGHVASGRARNTGELFF
17 TRBJ2-7 TRBV15 CATSRDLAGQAPYEQYF
16 TRBJ2-3 TRBV18 CASSPATSGTTDTQYF
15 TRBJ2-4 TRBV19 CASSPPQGAKNIQYF
15 TRBJ1-3 TRBV2 CASSGVLRAGNTIYF
16 TRBJ1-4 TRBV5-6 CASSFLGPGPNEKLFF
13 TRBJ1-5 TRBV6-6 CASKAGRDQPQHF
15 TRBJ2-5 TRBV5-1 CASSPGGGARETQYF